These 7 T cell receptor beta chains came from one sample sequenced in a study of HIV-infected patients and healthy controls. No cell fractionation was done, so the repertoire covers all unsorted peripheral blood T cells. cDNA was made from roughly 470 ng RNA using alpha and beta constant primers. Each of the alpha and beta chains got its own library through chain-specific third strand synthesis with indices. From the 5' RACE reads, TCRdb called clonotypes with MiXCR, one entry per CDR3 protein. The data show about 6,500 distinct CDR3 sequences, approximately 11% seen once. The source material was blood, sampled before antiretroviral therapy. The receptors were sampled from an adult with HIV infection.

The chain uses TRBV18 and TRBJ1-1; possible D gene TRBD1, 5 bases. The CDR3 consists of 13 residues. V lost 2 bases to trimming and J lost 3 bases, with 7 bases between them. Germline V gene lookup returns CDR1 KGHSH and CDR2 LQKENI. The CDR3 sequence is CASSPSRDTEAFF. The DNA of the CDR3 is TGTGCCAGCTCACCAAGCAGGGACACTGAAGCTTTCTTT.

CDR3 nucleotides: TGTGCCAGCAGCGCCCCGGACAGACTCTCCTACGAGCAGTACTTC. Its translation: CASSAPDRLSYEQYF. The chain uses TRBV6-2 or TRBV6-3 and TRBJ2-7, with TRBD1 as a possible D gene (6 bases). Germline values: CDR1 MNHEY, CDR2 SVGEGT. Trimming took off 6 bases at V and 0 bases at J, with 15 bases between the two ends. This CDR3 has 15 amino acids.

This clonotype was seen only a few times. This chain uses TRBV29-1 with TRBJ2-7; 10 bases match TRBD2. Trimming took 6 bases from V and 7 from J; bases not matched to a gene: 12. CDR3 length equals 14 residues. Germline V lookup: CDR1 SQVTM, CDR2 ANQGSEA. The CDR3 coding sequence is TGCAGCGTGCTTCCGGGACTAGCGAGGAAGGAGCAGTACTTC. This encodes CSVLPGLARKEQYF.

In this sample, this clonotype is medium-sized (0.01 to 0.1%). This chain connects TRBV28 to TRBJ1-5; 7 nucleotides align to TRBD1. There are 14 residues in the CDR3. Germline V lookup: CDR1 MDHEN, CDR2 SYDVKM. The V segment lost 11 bases and the J segment 0 bases; nucleotides outside the gene matches: 7. The CDR3 loop is CAAHGTASNQPQHF. The CDR3 bases are TGTGCCGCGCACGGGACAGCTAGCAATCAGCCCCAGCATTTT. Using reference TRBV28 and TRBJ1-5 for the parts outside the CDR3, the full variable domain is DVKVTQSSRYLVKRTGEKVFLECVQDMDHENMFWYRQDPGLGLRLIYFSYDVKMKEKGDIPEGYSVSREKKERFSLILESASTNQTSMYLCAAHGTASNQPQHFGDGTRLSIL.

This clonotype was detected ten times or more. The V and J genes are TRBV6-5 and TRBJ2-1; D may be TRBD2 (6 bases). The CDR3 runs 16 residues. The germline V gene has CDR1 MNHEY and CDR2 SVGAGI. Trimming removed 5 bases at V and 8 bases at J, with 22 bases between. The CDR3 DNA is TGTGCCAGCAGTCCTCGTCCGGACGGGACTCGCGATGAGCAGTTCTTC. This codes for CASSPRPDGTRDEQFF.

There are many counts of this clonotype. J is TRBJ1-1 and V is TRBV11-2, with D possibly matching TRBD1 (6 bases). V lost 5 bases, J lost 4 bases, and 11 bases lay in between. The CDR3 is made up of 13 amino acids. Germline V gene sequence: CDR1 SGHAT, CDR2 FQNNGV. The CDR3 bases are TGTGCCAGCAGCCAGGGGTTGGGCACTGAAGCTTTCTTT. Encoded protein: CASSQGLGTEAFF.

This clonotype was recorded many times. The chain joins TRBV4-1 to TRBJ1-1; unclear D gene. Germline CDR1 reads MGHRA; CDR2 reads YSYEKL. V was cut by 4 bases and J by 4 bases, with 13 bases left in between. The CDR3 is 14 amino acids. The CDR3 sequence is CASSLRPLGTEAFF. The DNA of the CDR3 is TGCGCCAGCAGCCTAAGGCCGTTAGGCACTGAAGCTTTCTTT.